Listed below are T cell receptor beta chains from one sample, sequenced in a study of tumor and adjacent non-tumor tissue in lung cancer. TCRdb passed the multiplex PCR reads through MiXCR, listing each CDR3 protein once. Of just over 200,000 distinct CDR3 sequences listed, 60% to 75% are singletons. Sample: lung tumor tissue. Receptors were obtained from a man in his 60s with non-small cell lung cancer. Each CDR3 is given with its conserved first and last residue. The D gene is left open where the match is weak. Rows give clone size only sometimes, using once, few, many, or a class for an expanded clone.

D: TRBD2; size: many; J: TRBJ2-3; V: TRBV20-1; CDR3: CSAKRTSDTDTQYF; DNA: TGCAGTGCTAAGCGGACTAGCGACACAGATACGCAGTATTTT
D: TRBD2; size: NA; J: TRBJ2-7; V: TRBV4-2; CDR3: CASSQPGLAGTAYEQYF; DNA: TGTGCCAGCAGCCAACCGGGACTAGCGGGAACCGCCTACGAGCAGTACTTC
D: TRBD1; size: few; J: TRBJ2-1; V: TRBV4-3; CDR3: CASSQGQGHSNEQFF; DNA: TGCGCCAGCAGCCAAGGACAGGGTCACTCCAATGAGCAGTTCTTC
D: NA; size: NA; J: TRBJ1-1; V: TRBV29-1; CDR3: CRVDVRGEGTEAFF; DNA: TGCAGAGTTGACGTCCGGGGGGAGGGCACTGAAGCTTTCTTT
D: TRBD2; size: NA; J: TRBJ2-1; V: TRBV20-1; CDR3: CSAKSGGNNEQFF; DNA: TGCAGTGCCAAGAGCGGGGGGAACAATGAGCAGTTCTTC
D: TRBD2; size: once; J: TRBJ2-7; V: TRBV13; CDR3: CASNRGLAGEKQYF; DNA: TGTGCCAGCAACCGTGGACTAGCGGGAGAGAAGCAGTACTTC
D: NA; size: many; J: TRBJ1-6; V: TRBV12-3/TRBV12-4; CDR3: CASSPTRDSPLHF; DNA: TGTGCCAGCAGTCCCACTAGGGATTCACCCCTCCACTTT
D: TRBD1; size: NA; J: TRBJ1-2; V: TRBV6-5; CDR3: CASSLGQGTSHRGYGYTF; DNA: TGTGCCAGCAGTTTAGGACAGGGGACCTCCCACAGGGGCTATGGCTACACCTTC
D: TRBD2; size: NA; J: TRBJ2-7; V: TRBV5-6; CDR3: CASCWGLAGYEQYF; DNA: TGTGCCAGCTGCTGGGGACTAGCGGGGTACGAGCAGTACTTC
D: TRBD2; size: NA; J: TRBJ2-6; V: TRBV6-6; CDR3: CASSLTSAWANVLTF; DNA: TGTGCCAGCAGTTTGACTAGCGCTTGGGCCAACGTCCTGACTTTC
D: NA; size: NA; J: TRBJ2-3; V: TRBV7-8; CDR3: CASSLSLVTDTQYF; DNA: TGTGCCAGCAGCTTATCGCTAGTGACAGATACGCAGTATTTT
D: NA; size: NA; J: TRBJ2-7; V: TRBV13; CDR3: CASSLWGATSKTPSYEQYF; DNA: TGTGCCAGCAGCTTATGGGGGGCGACTAGCAAGACCCCCTCCTACGAGCAGTACTTC
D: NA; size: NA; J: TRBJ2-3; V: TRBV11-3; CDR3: CASGFVRGARDTQYF; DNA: TGTGCCAGCGGTTTCGTGAGGGGGGCCAGGGATACGCAGTATTTT
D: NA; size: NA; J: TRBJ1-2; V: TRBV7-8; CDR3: CASSLETGLSGYTF; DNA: TGTGCCAGCAGCTTAGAGACAGGTCTGAGTGGCTACACCTTC
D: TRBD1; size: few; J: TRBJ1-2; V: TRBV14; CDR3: CASSSWTGAEGYTF; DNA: TGTGCCAGCAGCTCGTGGACAGGGGCCGAAGGCTACACCTTC
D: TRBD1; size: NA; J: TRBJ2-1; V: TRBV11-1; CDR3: CASSLAWGRGLSQRSYNEQFF; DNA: TGTGCCAGCAGCTTAGCTTGGGGTAGGGGGCTTAGTCAACGCTCCTACAATGAGCAGTTCTTC
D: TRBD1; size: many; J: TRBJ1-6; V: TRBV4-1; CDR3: CASSSVSGGNSPLHF; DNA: TGCGCCAGCAGCTCGGTCTCAGGGGGCAATTCACCCCTCCACTTT
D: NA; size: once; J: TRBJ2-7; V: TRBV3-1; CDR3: CASSQYPVNYEQYF; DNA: TGTGCCAGCAGCCAATACCCCGTCAACTACGAGCAGTACTTC
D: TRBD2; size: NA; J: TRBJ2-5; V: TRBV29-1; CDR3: CSMLRGGGSKTQYF; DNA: TGCAGCATGCTTCGGGGGGGGGGTTCGAAAACCCAGTACTTC
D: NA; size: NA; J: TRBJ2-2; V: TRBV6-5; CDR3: CANNYSGANTAELFF; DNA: TGTGCCAACAATTACTCAGGGGCAAACACCGCGGAGCTGTTTTTT
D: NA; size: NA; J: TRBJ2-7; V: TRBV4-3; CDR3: CASSPRTTGEQYF; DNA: TGCGCCAGCAGCCCCCGGACAACGGGCGAGCAGTACTTC
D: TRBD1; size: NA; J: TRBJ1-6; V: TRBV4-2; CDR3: CASSPGDRGSYYNSPLHF; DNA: TGTGCTAGCAGCCCGGGGGACAGGGGGTCTTACTATAATTCACCCCTCCACTTT
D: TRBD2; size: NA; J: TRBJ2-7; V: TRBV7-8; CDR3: CAISSTGTTPSYEQYF; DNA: TGTGCCATCAGCTCCACCGGGACTACCCCCTCCTACGAGCAATACTTC
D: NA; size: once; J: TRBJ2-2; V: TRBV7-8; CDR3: CASSLAHGPAANTGELFF; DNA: TGTGCTAGCAGCTTAGCGCACGGACCAGCGGCGAACACGGGGGAGCTGTTTTTT
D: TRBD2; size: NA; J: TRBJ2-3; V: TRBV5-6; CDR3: CTSTLSGRATDTKYF; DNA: TGTACCAGCACCTTAAGCGGGAGGGCCACAGATACGAAGTATTTT
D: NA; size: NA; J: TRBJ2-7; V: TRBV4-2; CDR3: CTSSQDLGDLGEHFF; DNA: TGTACCAGCAGCCAAGATTTAGGAGATCTGGGGGAGCACTTCTTC
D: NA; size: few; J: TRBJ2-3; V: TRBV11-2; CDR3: CASSLVEPDTQYF; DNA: TGTGCCAGCAGCTTAGTTGAGCCAGATACGCAGTATTTT
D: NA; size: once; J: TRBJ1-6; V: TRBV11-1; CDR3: CASSLQGLSVSPLHF; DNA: TGTGCCAGCAGTTTACAGGGTCTATCGGTCTCACCCCTCCACTTT